What follows is one TCR beta chain and its context. The antigen remains undetermined. TCRdb derives one entry per CDR3 protein from the 5' RACE reads, leaving out DNA. Its listing shows over 150,000 distinct CDR3 sequences. The source of the sample is a study of monozygotic twins with inflammatory bowel disease. Study results and limitations: IBD patients exhibited fewer clonotypes shared with other individuals than healthy twins, particularly with disease activity. The inverse Simpson measure of TCRbeta diversity was lower in IBD patients than in healthy co-twins.

CDR3 length: 13 residues. CDR1 is ENHRY and CDR2 is SYGVKD in the germline V gene. The source is a human donor with ulcerative colitis or Crohn's disease, or a healthy co-twin of an affected twin (not recorded which). The J gene is TRBJ1-1, the V gene TRBV10-3. Sequencing was performed on blood. CDR3 sequence: CAISQGSNTEAFF.